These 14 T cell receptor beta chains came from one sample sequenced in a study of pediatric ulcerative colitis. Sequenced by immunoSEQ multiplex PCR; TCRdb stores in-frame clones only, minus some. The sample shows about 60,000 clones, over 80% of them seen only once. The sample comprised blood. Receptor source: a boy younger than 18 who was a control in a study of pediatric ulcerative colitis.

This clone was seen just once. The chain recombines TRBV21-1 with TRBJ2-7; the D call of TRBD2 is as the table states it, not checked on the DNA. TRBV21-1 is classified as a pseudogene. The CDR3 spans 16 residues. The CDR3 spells CASRGEWAGVSYEQYF. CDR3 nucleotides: TGTGCCAGCCGGGGGGAGTGGGCAGGGGTGTCCTACGAGCAGTACTTC.

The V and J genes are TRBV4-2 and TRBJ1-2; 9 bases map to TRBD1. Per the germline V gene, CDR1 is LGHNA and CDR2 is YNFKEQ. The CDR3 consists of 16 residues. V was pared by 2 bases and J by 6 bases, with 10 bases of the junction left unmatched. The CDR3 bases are TGTGCCAGCAGCCAATCTTCGGGACAGGGACTAAATGGCTACACCTTC. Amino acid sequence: CASSQSSGQGLNGYTF.

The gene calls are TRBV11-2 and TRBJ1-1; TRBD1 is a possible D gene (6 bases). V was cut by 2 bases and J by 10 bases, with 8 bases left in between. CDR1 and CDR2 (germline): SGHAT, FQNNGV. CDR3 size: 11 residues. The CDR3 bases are TGTGCCAGCAGCTTAACAGGGAGAGCTTTCTTT. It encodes CASSLTGRAFF.

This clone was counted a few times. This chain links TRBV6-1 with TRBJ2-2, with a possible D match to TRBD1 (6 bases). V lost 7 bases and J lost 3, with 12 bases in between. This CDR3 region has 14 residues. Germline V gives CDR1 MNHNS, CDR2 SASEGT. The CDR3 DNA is TGTGCCAGCAATCAGGGGTCGGACACCGGGGAGCTGTTTTTT. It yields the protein CASNQGSDTGELFF.

DNA for the CDR3: TGTGCCTGGAAGACAGGAGATAACTATGGCTACACCTTC. Protein sequence: CAWKTGDNYGYTF. This chain links TRBV30 with TRBJ1-2; maybe TRBD1 (6 bases). The germline V gene encodes CDR1 GTSNPN and CDR2 SVGIG (reference sequence). Trimming removed 4 bases at V and 1 base at J, with 10 bases between. The CDR3 is 13 amino acids.

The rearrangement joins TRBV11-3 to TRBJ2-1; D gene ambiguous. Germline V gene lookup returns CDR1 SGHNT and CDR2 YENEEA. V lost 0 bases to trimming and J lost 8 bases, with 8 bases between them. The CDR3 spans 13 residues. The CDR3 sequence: CASSLDLGDEQFF. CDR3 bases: TGTGCCAGCAGCTTAGATCTCGGCGATGAGCAGTTCTTC.

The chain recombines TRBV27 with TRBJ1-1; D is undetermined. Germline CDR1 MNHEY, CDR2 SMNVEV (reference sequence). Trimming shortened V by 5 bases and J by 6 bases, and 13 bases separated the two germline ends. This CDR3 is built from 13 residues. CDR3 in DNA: TGTGCCAGCAGTGTTGGGAGGAGGTCTGAAGCTTTCTTT. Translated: CASSVGRRSEAFF.

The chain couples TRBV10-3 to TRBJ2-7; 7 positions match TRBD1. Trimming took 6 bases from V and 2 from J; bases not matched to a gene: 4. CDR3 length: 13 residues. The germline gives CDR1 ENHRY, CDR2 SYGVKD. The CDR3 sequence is CAISGTAPYEQYF. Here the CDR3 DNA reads TGTGCCATCAGCGGGACAGCGCCCTACGAGCAGTACTTC.

DNA for the CDR3: TGTGCCAGCAGCAAGAAACAGTCTATAAGGAATAACGAGCAGTTCTTC. Translated: CASSKKQSIRNNEQFF. The J gene is TRBJ2-1, the V gene TRBV21-1; whether TRBD1, the table's D call, matches the DNA was not checked. TRBV21-1 is deemed a pseudogene. The CDR3 totals 16 residues.

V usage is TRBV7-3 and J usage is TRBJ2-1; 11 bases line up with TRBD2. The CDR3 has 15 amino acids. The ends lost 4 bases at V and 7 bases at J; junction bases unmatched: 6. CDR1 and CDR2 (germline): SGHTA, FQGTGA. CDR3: CASSYLAGGRNEQFF. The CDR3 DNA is TGTGCCAGCAGCTACCTAGCGGGGGGAAGAAATGAGCAGTTCTTC.

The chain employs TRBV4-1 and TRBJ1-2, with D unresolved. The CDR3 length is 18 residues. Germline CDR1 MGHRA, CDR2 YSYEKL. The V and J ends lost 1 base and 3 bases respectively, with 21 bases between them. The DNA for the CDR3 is TGCGCCAGCAGCCAAGGCTCTTGGGCGGGGAAATTATACTATGGCTACACCTTC. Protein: CASSQGSWAGKLYYGYTF.

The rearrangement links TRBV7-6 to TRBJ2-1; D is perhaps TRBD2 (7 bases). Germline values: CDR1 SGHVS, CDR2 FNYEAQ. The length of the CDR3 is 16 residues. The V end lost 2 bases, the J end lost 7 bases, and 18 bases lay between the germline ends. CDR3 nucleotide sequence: TGTGCCAGCAGCTTACACGTCTTGGGGGGGCCTAATGAGCAGTTCTTC. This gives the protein CASSLHVLGGPNEQFF. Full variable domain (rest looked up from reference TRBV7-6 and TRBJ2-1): GAGVSQSPRYKVTKRGQDVALRCDPISGHVSLYWYRQALGQGPEFLTYFNYEAQQDKSGLPNDRFSAERPEGSISTLTIQRTEQRDSAMYRCASSLHVLGGPNEQFFGPGTRLTVL.

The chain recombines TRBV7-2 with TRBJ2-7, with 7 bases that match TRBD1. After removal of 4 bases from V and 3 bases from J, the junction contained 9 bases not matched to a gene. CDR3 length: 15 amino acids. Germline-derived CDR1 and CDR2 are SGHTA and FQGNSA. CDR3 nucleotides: TGTGCCAGCAGCTGGAAGGGGGCGTACAACTACGAGCAGTACTTC. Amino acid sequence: CASSWKGAYNYEQYF.

CDR3 sequence reads: CASSLPTETQYF. CDR3 DNA: TGTGCCAGCAGCTTGCCTACGGAGACCCAGTACTTC. The rearrangement uses TRBV5-6 and TRBJ2-5; unclear D gene. CDR1 is SGHDT, CDR2 YYEEEE, per germline. The germline V and J ends were trimmed by 1 base and 5 bases, with 6 bases remaining between them. This CDR3 has 12 amino acids.